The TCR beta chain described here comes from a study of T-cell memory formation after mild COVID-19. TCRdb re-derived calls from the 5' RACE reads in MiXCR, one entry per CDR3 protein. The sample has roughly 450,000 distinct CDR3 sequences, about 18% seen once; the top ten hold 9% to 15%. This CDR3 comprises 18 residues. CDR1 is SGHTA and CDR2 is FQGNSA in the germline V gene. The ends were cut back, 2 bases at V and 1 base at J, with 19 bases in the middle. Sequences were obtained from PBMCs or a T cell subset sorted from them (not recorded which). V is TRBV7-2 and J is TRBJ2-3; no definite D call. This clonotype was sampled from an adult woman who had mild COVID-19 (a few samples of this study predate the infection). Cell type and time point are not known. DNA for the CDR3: TGTGCCAGCAGCTTACGGTACTTGAGCTCCACCCGCACAGATACGCAGTATTTT. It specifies CASSLRYLSSTRTDTQYF.